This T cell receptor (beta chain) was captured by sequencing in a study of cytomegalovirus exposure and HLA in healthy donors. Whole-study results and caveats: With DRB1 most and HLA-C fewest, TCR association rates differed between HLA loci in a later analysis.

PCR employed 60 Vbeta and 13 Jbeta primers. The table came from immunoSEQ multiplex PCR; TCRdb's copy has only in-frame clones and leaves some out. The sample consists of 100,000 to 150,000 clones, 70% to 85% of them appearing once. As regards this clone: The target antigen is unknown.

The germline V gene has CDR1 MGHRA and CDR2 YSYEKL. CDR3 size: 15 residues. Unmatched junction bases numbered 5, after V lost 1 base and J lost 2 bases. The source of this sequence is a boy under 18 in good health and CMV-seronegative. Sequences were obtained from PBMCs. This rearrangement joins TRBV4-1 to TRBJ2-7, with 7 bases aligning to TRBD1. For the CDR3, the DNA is TGCGCCAGCAGCCAAGGTCTGCAGGGGGCCTACGAGCAGTACTTC. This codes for CASSQGLQGAYEQYF.